This T cell receptor (beta chain) stems from a study of T cell responses to AZD1222 COVID-19 vaccine. The study's findings and limits: Baseline seropositivity characterized only six AZD1222 recipients. Clonal diversity was possibly underestimated, and the donors were mostly white British, with more females.

The CDR3 consists of 15 residues. Trimming cost V 5 bases and J 2 bases; bases outside gene matches: 6. In germline, CDR1 is MNHEY, CDR2 SVGAGI. Repertoires were generated with immunoSEQ multiplex PCR, while TCRdb's copy carries only in-frame clones and drops some. The table shows about 73,000 clones, with more than 70% occurring only once. Concerning this clone: Its antigen remains unknown.

The sequencing here drew on peripheral blood, taken on day 0 of AZD1222 vaccination. The V gene is TRBV6-5, the J gene TRBJ1-2, with TRBD1 matching over 9 bases. The receptor comes from an adult in good health. This CDR3 is CASSTSGTGNYGYTF. DNA for the CDR3: TGTGCCAGCAGTACCTCAGGGACAGGGAACTATGGCTACACCTTC.